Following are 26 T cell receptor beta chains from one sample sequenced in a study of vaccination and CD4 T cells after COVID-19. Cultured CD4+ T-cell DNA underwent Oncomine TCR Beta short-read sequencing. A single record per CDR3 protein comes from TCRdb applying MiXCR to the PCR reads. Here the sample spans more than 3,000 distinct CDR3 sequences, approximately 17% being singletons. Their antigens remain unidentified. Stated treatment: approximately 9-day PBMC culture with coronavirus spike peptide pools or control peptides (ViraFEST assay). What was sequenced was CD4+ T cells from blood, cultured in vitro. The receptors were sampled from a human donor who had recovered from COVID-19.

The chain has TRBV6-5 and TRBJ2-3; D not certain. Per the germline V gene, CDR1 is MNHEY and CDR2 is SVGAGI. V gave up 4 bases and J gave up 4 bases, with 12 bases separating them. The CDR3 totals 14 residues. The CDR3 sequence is CASSWTRPPDTQYF. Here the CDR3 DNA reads TGTGCCAGCAGTTGGACGAGGCCCCCAGATACGCAGTATTTT.

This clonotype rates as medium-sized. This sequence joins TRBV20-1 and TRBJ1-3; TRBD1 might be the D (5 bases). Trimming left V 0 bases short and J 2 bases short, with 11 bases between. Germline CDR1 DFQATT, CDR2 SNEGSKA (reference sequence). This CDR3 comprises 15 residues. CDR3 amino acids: CSAREFEGAGNTIYF. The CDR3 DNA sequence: TGCAGTGCTAGAGAATTCGAAGGGGCTGGAAACACCATATATTTT.

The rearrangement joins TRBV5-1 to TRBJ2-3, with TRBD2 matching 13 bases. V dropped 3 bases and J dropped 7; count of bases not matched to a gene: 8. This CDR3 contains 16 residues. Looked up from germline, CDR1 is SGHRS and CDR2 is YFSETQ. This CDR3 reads CASSSTSGGAWNTQYF. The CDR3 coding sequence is TGCGCCAGCAGCTCCACTAGCGGGGGGGCATGGAATACGCAGTATTTT.

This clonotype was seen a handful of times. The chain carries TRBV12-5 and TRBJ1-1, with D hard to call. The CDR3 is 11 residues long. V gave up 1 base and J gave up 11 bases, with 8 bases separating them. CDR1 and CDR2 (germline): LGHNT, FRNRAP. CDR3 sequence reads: CASGLAVSAFF. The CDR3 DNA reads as TGTGCTAGTGGTTTGGCGGTTTCGGCTTTCTTT.

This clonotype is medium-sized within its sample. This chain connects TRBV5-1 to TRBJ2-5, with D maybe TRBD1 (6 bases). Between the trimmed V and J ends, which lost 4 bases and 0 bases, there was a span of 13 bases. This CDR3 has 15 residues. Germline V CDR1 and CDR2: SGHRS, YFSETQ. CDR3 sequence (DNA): TGCGCCAGCAGCAAGGACAGTCCCCACCAAGAGACCCAGTACTTC. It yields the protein CASSKDSPHQETQYF. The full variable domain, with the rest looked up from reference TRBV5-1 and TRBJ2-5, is KAGVTQTPRYLIKTRGQQVTLSCSPISGHRSVSWYQQTPGQGLQFLFEYFSETQRNKGNFPGRFSGRQFSNSRSEMNVSTLELGDSALYLCASSKDSPHQETQYFGPGTRLLVL.

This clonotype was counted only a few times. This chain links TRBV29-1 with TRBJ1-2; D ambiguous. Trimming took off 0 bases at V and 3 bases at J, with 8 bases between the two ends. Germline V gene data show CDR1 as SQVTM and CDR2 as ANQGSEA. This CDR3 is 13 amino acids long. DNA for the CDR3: TGCAGCGTTGAAGATCGTAGGGACTATGGCTACACCTTC. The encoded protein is CSVEDRRDYGYTF.

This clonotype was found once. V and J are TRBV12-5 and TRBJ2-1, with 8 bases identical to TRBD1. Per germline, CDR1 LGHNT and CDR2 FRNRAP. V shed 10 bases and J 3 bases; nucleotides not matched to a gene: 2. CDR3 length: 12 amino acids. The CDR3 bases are TGTGCTACCGGGACAGGCTACAATGAGCAGTTCTTC. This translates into CATGTGYNEQFF.

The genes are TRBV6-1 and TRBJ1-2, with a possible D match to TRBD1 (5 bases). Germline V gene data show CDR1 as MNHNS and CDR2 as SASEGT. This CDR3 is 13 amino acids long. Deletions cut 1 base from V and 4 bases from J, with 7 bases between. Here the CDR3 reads CASSEEGSYGYTF. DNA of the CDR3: TGTGCCAGCAGTGAAGAGGGGAGCTATGGCTACACCTTC.

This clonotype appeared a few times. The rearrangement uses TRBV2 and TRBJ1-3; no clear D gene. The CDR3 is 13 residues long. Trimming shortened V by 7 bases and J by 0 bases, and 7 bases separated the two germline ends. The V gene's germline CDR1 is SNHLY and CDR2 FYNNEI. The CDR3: CASISPSGNTIYF. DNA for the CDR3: TGTGCCAGCATTTCGCCCTCTGGAAACACCATATATTTT.

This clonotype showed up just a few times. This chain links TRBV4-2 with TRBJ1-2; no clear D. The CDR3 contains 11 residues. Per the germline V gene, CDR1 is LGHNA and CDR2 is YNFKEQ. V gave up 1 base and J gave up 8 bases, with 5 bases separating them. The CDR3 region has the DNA TGTGCCAGCAGCCAAGGCAACGGCTACACCTTC. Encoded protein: CASSQGNGYTF.

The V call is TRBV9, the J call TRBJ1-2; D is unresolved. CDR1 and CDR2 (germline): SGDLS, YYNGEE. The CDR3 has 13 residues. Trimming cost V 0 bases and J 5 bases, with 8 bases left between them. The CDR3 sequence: CASSVGYRYGYTF. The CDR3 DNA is TGTGCCAGCAGCGTAGGTTACCGATATGGCTACACCTTC.

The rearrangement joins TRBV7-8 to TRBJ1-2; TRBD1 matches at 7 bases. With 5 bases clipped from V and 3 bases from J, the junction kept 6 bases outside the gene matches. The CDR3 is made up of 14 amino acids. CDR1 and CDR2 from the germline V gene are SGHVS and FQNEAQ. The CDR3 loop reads CASSADRLDYGYTF. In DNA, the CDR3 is TGTGCCAGCAGCGCGGACAGGCTCGACTATGGCTACACCTTC. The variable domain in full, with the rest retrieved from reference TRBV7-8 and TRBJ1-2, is GAGVSQSPRYKVAKRGQDVALRCDPISGHVSLFWYQQALGQGPEFLTYFQNEAQLDKSGLPSDRFFAERPEGSVSTLKIQRTQQEDSAVYLCASSADRLDYGYTFGSGTRLTVV.

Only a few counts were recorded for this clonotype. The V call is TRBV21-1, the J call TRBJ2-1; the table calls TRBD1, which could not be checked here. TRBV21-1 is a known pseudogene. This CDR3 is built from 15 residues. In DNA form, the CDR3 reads TGTGCCAGCAGCAAAGGGGACAACTCCTACAATGAGCAGTTCTTC. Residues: CASSKGDNSYNEQFF.

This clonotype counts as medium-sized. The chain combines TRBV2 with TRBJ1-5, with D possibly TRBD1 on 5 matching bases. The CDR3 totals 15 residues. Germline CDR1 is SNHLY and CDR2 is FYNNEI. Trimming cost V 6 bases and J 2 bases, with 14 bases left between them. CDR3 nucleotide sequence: TGTGCCAGCAGGGAGACAGATCAGGGCAATCAGCCCCAGCATTTT. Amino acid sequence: CASRETDQGNQPQHF. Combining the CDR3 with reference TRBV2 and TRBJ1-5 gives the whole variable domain EPEVTQTPSHQVTQMGQEVILRCVPISNHLYFYWYRQILGQKVEFLVSFYNNEISEKSEIFDDQFSVERPDGSNFTLKIRSTKLEDSAMYFCASRETDQGNQPQHFGDGTRLSIL.

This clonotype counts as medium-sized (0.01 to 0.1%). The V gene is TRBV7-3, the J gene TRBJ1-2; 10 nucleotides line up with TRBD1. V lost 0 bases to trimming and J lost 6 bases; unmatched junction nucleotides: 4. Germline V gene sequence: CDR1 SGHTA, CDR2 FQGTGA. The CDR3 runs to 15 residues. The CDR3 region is CASSLTGTGVDGYTF. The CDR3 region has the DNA TGTGCCAGCAGCTTAACCGGGACAGGGGTGGATGGCTACACCTTC.

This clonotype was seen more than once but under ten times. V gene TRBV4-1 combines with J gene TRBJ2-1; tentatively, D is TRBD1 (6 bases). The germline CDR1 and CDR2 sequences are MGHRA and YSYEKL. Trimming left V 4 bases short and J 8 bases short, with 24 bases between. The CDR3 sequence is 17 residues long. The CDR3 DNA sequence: TGCGCCAGCAGCCCTCCTTTAGGGACAACCGGGCGGGATGAGCAGTTCTTC. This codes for CASSPPLGTTGRDEQFF.

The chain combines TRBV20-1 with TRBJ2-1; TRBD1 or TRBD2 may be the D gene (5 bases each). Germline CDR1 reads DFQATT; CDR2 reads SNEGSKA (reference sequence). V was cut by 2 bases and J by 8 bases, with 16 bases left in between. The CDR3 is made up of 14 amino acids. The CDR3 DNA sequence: TGCAGTGCTAGATTGGGGGTGGGTGGGCATGAGCAGTTCTTC. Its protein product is CSARLGVGGHEQFF.

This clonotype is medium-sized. The chain's CDR3 is CAWSVPTGQGGGYTF. DNA of the CDR3: TGTGCCTGGAGTGTACCAACAGGGCAGGGCGGTGGCTACACCTTC. The rearrangement joins TRBV30 to TRBJ1-2, with D possibly being TRBD1 (6 bases). Trimming cost V 0 bases and J 7 bases, with 18 bases left between them. There are 15 residues in the CDR3. Germline lookup yields CDR1 GTSNPN and CDR2 SVGIG (reference sequence).

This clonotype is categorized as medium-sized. CDR3 bases: TGCAGTGCTAGAGCCACAGGGCCGGGTAATTCACCCCTCCACTTT. Translation gives CSARATGPGNSPLHF. The chain couples TRBV20-1 to TRBJ1-6; maybe TRBD1 (6 bases). Per the germline V gene, CDR1 is DFQATT and CDR2 is SNEGSKA (reference sequence). This CDR3 comprises 15 residues. Trimming left V 1 base short and J 6 bases short, with 13 bases between.

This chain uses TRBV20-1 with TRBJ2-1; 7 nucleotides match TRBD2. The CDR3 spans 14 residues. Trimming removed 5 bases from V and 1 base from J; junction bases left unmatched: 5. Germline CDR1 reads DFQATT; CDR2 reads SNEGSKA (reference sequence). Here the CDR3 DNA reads TGCAGTGCTGTGGGGAGGGCTTCCTACAATGAGCAGTTCTTC. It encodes CSAVGRASYNEQFF.

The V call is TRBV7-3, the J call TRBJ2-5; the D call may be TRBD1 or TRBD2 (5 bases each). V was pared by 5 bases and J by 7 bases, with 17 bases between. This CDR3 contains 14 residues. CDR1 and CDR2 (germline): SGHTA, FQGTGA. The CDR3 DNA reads TGTGCCAGCAGCACGGGACCAAATTCTGGGACCCAGTACTTC. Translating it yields CASSTGPNSGTQYF.

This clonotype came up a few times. CDR3 in DNA: TGTGCCAGCAGCTACGGTCCCTACGAGCAGTACTTC. Amino acid sequence: CASSYGPYEQYF. The V and J genes are TRBV6-2 or TRBV6-3 and TRBJ2-7; D gene ambiguous. V gave up 6 bases and J gave up 2 bases, with 8 bases separating them. Germline values: CDR1 MNHEY, CDR2 SVGEGT. The CDR3 covers 12 residues.

The CDR3 loop reads CASRPDRTSTGNTIYF. The CDR3, as DNA: TGTGCCAGCAGACCGGACAGGACCTCGACTGGAAACACCATATATTTT. The chain couples TRBV12-3 or TRBV12-4 to TRBJ1-3; TRBD1 agrees at 7 bases. V trimming: 6 bases; J trimming: 2 bases; junction bases outside the gene matches: 10. CDR3 size: 16 residues.

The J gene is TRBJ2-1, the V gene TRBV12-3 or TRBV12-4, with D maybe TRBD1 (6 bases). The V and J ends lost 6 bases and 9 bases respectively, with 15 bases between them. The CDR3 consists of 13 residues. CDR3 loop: CASSPLLGGEQFF. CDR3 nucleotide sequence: TGTGCCAGCAGCCCTCTACTAGGGGGTGAGCAGTTCTTC.

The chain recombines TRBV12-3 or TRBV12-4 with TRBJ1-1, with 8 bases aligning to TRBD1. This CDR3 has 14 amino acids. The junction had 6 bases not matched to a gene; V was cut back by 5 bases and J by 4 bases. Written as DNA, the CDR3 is TGTGCCAGCAGTCTAGGACAGGGCCGCACTGAAGCTTTCTTT. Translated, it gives CASSLGQGRTEAFF.

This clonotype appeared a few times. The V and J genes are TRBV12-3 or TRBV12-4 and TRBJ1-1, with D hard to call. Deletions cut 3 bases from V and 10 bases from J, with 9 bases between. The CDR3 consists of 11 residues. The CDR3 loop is CASSFENVAFF. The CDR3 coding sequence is TGTGCCAGCAGTTTCGAGAACGTAGCTTTCTTT.